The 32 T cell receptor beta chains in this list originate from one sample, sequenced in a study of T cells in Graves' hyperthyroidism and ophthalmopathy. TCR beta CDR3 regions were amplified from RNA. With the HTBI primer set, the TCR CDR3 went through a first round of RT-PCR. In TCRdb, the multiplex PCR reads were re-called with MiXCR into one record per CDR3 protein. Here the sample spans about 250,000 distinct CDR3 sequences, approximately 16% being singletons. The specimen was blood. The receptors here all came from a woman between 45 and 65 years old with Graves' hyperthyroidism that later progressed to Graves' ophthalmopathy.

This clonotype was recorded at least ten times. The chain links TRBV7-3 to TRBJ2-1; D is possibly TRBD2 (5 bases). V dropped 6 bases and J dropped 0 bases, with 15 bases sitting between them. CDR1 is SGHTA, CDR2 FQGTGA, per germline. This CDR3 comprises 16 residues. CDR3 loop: CASSLGGLASYNEQFF. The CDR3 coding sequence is TGTGCCAGCAGTCTTGGTGGACTGGCCTCCTACAATGAGCAGTTCTTC.

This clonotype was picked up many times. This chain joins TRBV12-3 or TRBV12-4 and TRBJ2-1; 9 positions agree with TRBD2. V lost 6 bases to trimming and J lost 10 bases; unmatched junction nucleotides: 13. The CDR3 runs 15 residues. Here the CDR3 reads CASSNPGTSSGEQFF. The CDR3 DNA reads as TGTGCCAGCAGCAACCCCGGGACTAGCTCCGGCGAGCAGTTCTTC.

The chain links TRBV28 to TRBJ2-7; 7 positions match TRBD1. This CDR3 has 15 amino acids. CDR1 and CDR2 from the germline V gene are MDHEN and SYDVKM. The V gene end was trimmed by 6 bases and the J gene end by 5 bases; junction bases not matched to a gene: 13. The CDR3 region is CASSPSAGQANEQYF. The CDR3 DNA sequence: TGTGCCAGCAGCCCCTCAGCCGGACAGGCGAACGAGCAGTACTTC.

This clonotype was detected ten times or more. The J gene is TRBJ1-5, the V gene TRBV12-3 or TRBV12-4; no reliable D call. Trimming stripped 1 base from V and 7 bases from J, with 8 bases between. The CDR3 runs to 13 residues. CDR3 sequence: CASSLEGGQPQHF. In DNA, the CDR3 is TGTGCCAGCAGTTTAGAGGGAGGGCAGCCCCAGCATTTT.

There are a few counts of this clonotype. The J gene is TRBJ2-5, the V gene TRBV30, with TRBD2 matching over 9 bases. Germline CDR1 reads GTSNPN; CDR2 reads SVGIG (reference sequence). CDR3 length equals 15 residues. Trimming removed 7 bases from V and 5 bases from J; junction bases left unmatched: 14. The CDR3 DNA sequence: TGTGCCTTCTCGGGGGGGATAGCGGGAGTGGAGACCCAGTACTTC. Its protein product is CAFSGGIAGVETQYF.

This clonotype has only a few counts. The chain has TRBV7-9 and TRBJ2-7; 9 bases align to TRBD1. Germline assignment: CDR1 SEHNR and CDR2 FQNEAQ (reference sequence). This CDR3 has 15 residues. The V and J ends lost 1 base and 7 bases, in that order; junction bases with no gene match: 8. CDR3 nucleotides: TGTGCCAGCAGCTTAGGGCGGGACAGGGACAGTGAGCAGTACTTC. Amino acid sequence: CASSLGRDRDSEQYF.

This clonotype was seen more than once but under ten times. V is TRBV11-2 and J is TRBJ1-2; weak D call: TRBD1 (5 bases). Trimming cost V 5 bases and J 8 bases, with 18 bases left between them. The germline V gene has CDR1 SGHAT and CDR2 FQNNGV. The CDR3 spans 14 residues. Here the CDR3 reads CASSLEGAARGYTF. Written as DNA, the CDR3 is TGTGCCAGCAGCCTGGAAGGGGCGGCCCGCGGCTACACCTTC.

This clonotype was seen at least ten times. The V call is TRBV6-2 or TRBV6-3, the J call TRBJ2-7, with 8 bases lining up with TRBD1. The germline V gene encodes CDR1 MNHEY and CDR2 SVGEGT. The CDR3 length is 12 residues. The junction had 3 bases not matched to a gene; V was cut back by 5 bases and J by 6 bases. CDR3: CASSPTGGEQYF. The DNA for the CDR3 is TGTGCCAGCAGTCCCACAGGGGGCGAGCAGTACTTC.

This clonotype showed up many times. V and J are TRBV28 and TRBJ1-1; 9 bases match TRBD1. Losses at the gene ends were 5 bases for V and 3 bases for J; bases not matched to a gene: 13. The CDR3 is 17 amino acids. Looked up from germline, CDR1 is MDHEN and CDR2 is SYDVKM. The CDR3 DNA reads TGTGCCAGCAGTGCCTCCGGGACAGGGTGGGGGTACACTGAAGCTTTCTTT. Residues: CASSASGTGWGYTEAFF.

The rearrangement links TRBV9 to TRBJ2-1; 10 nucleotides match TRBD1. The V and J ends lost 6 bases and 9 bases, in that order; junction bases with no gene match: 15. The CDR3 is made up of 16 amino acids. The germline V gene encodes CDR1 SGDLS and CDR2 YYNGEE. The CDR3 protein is CASTRTPGTGDGEQFF. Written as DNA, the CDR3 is TGTGCCAGCACGCGGACCCCCGGGACAGGGGATGGTGAGCAGTTCTTC.

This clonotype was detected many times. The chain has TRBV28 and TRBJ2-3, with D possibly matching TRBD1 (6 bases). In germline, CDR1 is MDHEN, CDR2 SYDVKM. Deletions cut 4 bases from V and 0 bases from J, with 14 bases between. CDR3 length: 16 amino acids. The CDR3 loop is CASSSWTAPSTDTQYF. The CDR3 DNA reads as TGTGCCAGCAGTTCCTGGACAGCCCCTAGCACAGATACGCAGTATTTT.

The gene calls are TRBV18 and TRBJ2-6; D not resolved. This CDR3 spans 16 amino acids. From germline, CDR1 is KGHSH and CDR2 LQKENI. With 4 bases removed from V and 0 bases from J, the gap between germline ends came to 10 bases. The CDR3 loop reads CASSQGRSSGANVLTF. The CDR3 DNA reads TGTGCCAGCTCACAAGGACGGTCCTCTGGGGCCAACGTCCTGACTTTC.

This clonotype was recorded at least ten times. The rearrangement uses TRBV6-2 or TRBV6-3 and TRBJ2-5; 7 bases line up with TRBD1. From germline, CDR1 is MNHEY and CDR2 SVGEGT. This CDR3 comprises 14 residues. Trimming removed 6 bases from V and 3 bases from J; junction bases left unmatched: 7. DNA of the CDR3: TGTGCCAGCAGGCCTCGGGACAGCAAAGAGACCCAGTACTTC. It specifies CASRPRDSKETQYF.

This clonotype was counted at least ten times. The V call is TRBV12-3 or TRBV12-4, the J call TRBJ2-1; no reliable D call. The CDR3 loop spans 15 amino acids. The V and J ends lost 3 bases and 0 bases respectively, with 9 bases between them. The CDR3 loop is CASSFGESSYNEQFF. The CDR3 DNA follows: TGTGCCAGCAGTTTTGGAGAGTCCTCCTACAATGAGCAGTTCTTC.

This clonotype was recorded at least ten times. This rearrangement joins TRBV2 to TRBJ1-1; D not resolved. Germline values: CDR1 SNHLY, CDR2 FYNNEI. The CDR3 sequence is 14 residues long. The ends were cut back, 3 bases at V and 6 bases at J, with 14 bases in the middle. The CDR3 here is CASSEAHKPPEAFF. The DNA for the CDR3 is TGTGCCAGCAGTGAGGCCCATAAGCCCCCTGAAGCTTTCTTT. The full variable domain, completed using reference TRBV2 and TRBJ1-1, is EPEVTQTPSHQVTQMGQEVILRCVPISNHLYFYWYRQILGQKVEFLVSFYNNEISEKSEIFDDQFSVERPDGSNFTLKIRSTKLEDSAMYFCASSEAHKPPEAFFGQGTRLTVV.

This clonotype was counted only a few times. The DNA for the CDR3 is TGTGCCAGCGGACAGGGGATTATCTCTGGCTACACCTTC. Translation: CASGQGIISGYTF. This rearrangement joins TRBV19 to TRBJ1-2, with TRBD1 matching 9 bases. This CDR3 comprises 13 residues. The J segment lost 7 bases and the V segment lost 9 bases, leaving 9 bases of the junction unmatched. Germline loops: CDR1 LNHDA, CDR2 SQIVND (reference sequence).

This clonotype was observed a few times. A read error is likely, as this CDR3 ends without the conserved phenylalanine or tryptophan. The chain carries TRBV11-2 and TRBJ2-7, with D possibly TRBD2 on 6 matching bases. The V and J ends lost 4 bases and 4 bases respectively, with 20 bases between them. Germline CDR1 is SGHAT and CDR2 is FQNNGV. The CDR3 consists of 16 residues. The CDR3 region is CASSSARLEGWYEQYL. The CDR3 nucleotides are TGTGCCAGCAGCTCCGCGAGGTTGGAGGGCTGGTACGAGCAGTACCTC.

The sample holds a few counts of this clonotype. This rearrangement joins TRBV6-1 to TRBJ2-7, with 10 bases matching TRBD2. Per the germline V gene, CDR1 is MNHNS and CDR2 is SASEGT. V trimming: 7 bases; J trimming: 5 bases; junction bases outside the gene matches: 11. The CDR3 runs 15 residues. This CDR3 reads CASTPPGTSEDEQYF. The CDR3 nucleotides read TGTGCCAGCACCCCCCCGGGGACTAGCGAGGACGAGCAGTACTTC.

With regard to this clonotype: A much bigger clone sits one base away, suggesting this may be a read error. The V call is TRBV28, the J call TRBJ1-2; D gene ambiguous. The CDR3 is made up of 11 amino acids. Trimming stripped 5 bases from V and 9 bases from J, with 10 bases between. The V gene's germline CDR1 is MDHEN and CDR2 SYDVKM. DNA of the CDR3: TGTGCCAGCAGTGAAGTGGGGAGCTACACCTTC. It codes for CASSEVGSYTF.

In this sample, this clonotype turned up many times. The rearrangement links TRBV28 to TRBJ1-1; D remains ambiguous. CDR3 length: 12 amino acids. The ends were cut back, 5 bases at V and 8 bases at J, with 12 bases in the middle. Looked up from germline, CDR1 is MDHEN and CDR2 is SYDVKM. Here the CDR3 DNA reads TGTGCCAGCAGTAAGGGCGGGAGGGAAGCTTTCTTT. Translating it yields CASSKGGREAFF.

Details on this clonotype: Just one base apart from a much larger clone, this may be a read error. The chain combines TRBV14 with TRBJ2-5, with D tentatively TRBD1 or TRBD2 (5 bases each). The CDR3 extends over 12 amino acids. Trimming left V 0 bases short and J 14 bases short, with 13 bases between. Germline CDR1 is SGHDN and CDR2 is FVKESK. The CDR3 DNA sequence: TGTGCCAGCAGCCAAGATTTCCGGGGACCCTACTTC. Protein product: CASSQDFRGPYF.

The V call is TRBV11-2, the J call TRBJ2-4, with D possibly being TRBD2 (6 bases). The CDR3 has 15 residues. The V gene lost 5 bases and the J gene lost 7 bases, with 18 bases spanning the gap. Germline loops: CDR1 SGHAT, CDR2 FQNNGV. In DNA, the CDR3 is TGTGCCAGCAGCGGAGAGCCGGGGGTTAGGAACATTCAGTACTTC. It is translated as CASSGEPGVRNIQYF.

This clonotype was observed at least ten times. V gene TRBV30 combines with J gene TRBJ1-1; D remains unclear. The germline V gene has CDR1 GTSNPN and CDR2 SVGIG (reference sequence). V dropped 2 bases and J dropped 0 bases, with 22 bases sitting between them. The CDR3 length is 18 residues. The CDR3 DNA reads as TGTGCCTGGAGTTCCCTATTTTCGTTGCGGAAAATGAACACTGAAGCTTTCTTT. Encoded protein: CAWSSLFSLRKMNTEAFF.

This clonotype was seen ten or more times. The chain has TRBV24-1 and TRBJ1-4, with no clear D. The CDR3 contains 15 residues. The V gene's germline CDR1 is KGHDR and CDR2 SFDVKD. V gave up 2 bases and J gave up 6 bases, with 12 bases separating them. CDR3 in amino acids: CATSDSAGEDEKLFF. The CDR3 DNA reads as TGTGCCACCAGTGATTCGGCAGGCGAAGATGAAAAACTGTTTTTT.

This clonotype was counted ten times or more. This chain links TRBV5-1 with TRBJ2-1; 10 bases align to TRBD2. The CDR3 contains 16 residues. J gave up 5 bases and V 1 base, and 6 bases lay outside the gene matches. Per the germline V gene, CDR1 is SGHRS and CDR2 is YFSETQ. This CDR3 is CASSLSGTSVDNEQFF. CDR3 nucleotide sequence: TGCGCCAGCAGCTTGAGCGGGACTAGCGTCGACAATGAGCAGTTCTTC. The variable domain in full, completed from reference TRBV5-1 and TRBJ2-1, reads KAGVTQTPRYLIKTRGQQVTLSCSPISGHRSVSWYQQTPGQGLQFLFEYFSETQRNKGNFPGRFSGRQFSNSRSEMNVSTLELGDSALYLCASSLSGTSVDNEQFFGPGTRLTVL.

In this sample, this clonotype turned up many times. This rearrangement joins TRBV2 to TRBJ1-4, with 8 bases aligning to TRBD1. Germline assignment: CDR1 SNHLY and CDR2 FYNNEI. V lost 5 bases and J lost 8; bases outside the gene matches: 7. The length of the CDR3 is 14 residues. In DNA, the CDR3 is TGTGCCAGCAGTTACGACAGGGGCGGGGAAAAACTGTTTTTT. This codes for CASSYDRGGEKLFF.

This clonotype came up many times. This CDR3 is CASSYRANYGYTF. The DNA of the CDR3 is TGTGCCAGCAGCTATAGAGCTAACTATGGCTACACCTTC. The rearrangement joins TRBV27 to TRBJ1-2, with D unresolved. V lost 6 bases, J lost 0 bases, and 8 bases lay in between. Germline-derived CDR1 and CDR2 are MNHEY and SMNVEV (reference sequence). The length of the CDR3 is 13 residues.

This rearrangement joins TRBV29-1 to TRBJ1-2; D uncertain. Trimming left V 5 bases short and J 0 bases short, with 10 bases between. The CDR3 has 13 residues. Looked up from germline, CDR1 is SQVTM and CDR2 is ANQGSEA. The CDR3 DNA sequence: TGCAGCGTTAACTCCGGGACTAACTATGGCTACACCTTC. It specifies CSVNSGTNYGYTF.

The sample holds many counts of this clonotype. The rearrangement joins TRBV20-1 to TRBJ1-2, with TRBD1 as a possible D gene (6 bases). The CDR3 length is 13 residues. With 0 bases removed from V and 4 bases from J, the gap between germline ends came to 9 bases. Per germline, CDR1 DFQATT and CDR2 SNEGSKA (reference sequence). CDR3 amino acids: CSARDTGSYGYTF. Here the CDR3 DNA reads TGCAGTGCTAGAGATACAGGGTCCTATGGCTACACCTTC.

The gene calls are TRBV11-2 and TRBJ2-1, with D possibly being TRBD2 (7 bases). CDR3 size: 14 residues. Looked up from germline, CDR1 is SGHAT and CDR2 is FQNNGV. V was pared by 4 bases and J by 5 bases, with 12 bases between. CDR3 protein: CASSSGDYDNEQFF. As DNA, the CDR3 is TGTGCCAGCAGCTCAGGGGACTACGACAATGAGCAGTTCTTC.

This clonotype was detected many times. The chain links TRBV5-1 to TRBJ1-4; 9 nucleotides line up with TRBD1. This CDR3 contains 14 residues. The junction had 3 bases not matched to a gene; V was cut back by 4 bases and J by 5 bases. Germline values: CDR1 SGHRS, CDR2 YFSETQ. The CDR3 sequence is CASSTGTGNEKLFF. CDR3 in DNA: TGCGCCAGCAGCACCGGGACAGGGAATGAAAAACTGTTTTTT.

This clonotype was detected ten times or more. The CDR3 region is CASKWGQFDSPLHF. The CDR3 DNA follows: TGTGCCTCAAAATGGGGGCAATTTGATTCACCCCTCCACTTT. V is TRBV30 and J is TRBJ1-6, with D possibly matching TRBD1 (6 bases). The CDR3 has 14 amino acids. V lost 7 bases and J lost 8, with 18 bases in between. Germline loops: CDR1 GTSNPN, CDR2 SVGIG (reference sequence).